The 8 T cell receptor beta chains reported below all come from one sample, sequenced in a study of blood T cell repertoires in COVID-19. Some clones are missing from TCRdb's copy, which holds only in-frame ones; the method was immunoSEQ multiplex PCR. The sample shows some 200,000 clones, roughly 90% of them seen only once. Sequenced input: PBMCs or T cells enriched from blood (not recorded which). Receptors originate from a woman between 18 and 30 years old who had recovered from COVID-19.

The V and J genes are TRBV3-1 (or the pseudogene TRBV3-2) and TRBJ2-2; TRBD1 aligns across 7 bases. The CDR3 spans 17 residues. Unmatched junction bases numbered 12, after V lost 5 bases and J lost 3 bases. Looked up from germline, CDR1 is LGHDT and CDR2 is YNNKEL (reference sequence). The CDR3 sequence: CASSKTSGGSYTGELFF. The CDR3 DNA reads TGTGCCAGCAGCAAGACCTCAGGGGGTAGCTACACCGGGGAGCTGTTTTTT.

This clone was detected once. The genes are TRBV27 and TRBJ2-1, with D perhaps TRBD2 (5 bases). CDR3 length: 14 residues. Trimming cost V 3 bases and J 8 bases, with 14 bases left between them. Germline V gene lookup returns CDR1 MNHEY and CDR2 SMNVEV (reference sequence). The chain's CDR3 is CASSLEASTDEQFF. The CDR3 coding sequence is TGTGCCAGCAGTTTGGAAGCTAGCACCGATGAGCAGTTCTTC.

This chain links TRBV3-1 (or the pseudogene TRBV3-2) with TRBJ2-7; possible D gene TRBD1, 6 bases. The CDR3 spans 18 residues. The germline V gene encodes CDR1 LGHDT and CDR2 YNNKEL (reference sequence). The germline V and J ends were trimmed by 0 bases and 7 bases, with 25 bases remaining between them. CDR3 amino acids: CASSQDPPYREGASEQYF. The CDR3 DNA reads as TGTGCCAGCAGCCAAGATCCCCCTTACAGGGAAGGGGCGTCTGAGCAGTACTTC.

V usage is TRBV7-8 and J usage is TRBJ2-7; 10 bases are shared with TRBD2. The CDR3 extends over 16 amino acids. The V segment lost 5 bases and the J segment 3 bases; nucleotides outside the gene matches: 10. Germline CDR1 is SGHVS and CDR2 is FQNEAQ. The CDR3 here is CASSVNSGTSVYEQYF. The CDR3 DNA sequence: TGTGCCAGCAGCGTAAACTCCGGGACTAGCGTCTACGAGCAGTACTTC.

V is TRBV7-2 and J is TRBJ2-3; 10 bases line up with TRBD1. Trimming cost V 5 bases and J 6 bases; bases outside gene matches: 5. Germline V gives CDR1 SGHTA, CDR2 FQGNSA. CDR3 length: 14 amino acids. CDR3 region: CASSPGQGYDTQYF. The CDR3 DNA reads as TGTGCCAGCAGCCCGGGACAGGGGTACGATACGCAGTATTTT.

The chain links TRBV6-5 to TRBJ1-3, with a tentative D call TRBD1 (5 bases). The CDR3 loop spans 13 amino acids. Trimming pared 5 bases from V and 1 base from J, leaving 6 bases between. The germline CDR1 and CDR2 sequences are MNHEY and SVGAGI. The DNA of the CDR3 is TGTGCCAGCAGTACAGGTTCTGGAAACACCATATATTTT. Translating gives CASSTGSGNTIYF.

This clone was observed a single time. CDR3 loop: CASTKGLEGYEQYF. Here the CDR3 DNA reads TGTGCCAGCACGAAGGGACTAGAAGGCTACGAGCAGTACTTC. The gene calls are TRBV6-5 and TRBJ2-7, with 8 bases that match TRBD2. From germline, CDR1 is MNHEY and CDR2 SVGAGI. V dropped 7 bases and J dropped 3; count of bases not matched to a gene: 8. This CDR3 spans 14 amino acids.

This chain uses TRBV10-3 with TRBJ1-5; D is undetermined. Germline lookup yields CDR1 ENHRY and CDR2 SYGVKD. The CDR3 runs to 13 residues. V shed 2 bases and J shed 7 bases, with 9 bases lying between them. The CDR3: CAISESGRQPQHF. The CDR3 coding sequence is TGTGCCATCAGTGAGAGCGGAAGGCAGCCCCAGCATTTT.